A single sample is the source of the 4 T cell receptor beta chains below, sequenced in a study of human T cells and chemical hapten exposure. Time point of the sample: patch test 1, 2 weeks after DPC sensitization. The treatment is: therapeutic diphenylcyclopropenone sensitization with weekly scalp DPC. Via MiXCR, TCRdb re-called the RACE reads, giving one row per CDR3 protein. The table shows approximately 90,000 distinct CDR3 sequences, with roughly 12% occurring only once. The sample in question was whole blood, obtained in connection with sensitization to the hapten diphenylcyclopropenone (DPC). These receptors all stem from a woman aged 40 to 49 with alopecia areata. Some clones in this sample may be carry-over from other donors' samples.

This chain links TRBV9 with TRBJ1-6, with D hard to call. The V gene's germline CDR1 is SGDLS and CDR2 YYNGEE. V was clipped by 1 base and J by 7 bases, with 18 bases between them. CDR3 length equals 17 residues. CDR3 region: CASSVFGSLQENSPLHF. The CDR3 DNA reads TGTGCCAGCAGCGTATTTGGCAGCTTACAAGAGAATTCACCCCTCCACTTT.

In its sample, this clonotype was seen a few times. This chain links TRBV7-2 with TRBJ2-2; TRBD2 matches 7 bases. V shed 1 base and J 1 base; nucleotides not matched to a gene: 6. The CDR3 runs 17 residues. In germline, CDR1 is SGHTA, CDR2 FQGNSA. The CDR3: CASSLVGSGMNTGELFF. CDR3 nucleotides: TGTGCCAGCAGCTTAGTAGGCAGCGGGATGAACACCGGGGAGCTGTTTTTT.

The rearrangement joins TRBV28 to TRBJ2-5, with D perhaps TRBD1 or TRBD2 (5 bases each). The CDR3 length is 11 residues. Trimming left V 4 bases short and J 7 bases short, with 7 bases between. Germline V lookup: CDR1 MDHEN, CDR2 SYDVKM. CDR3 protein: CASSYGGTQYF. The CDR3 DNA reads TGTGCCAGCAGTTATGGGGGGACCCAGTACTTC.

In its sample, this clonotype was seen many times. This rearrangement joins TRBV29-1 to TRBJ2-6, with D unresolved. The V end was cut by 3 bases, the J end by 4 bases, with 10 bases between. The CDR3 spans 14 residues. Germline CDR1 reads SQVTM; CDR2 reads ANQGSEA. The CDR3 DNA is TGCAGCGTTGATTCGGGCGCAGGGGCCAACGTCCTGACTTTC. Translation: CSVDSGAGANVLTF.